A selection of T cell receptor beta chains follows, all from one sample in a study of T cells after yellow fever vaccination. TCRdb fed the 5' RACE reads into MiXCR, producing one record per CDR3 protein. The data show some 560,000 distinct CDR3 sequences, with about 19% seen just once and 14% held by the top ten. The specimen was PBMCs, collected 15 days after the yellow fever booster vaccination. Every receptor here comes from a man younger than 40 who received the YFV17D yellow fever vaccine. The CDR3 runs from the conserved cysteine through the conserved F or W. The order of the fields is CDR3 DNA, CDR3 protein, V gene, D gene, J gene, clone size. A D gene is named only where the DNA matches it firmly. For some rows the clone size is stated as once, few or many, or as a class when expanded; others skip it.

DNA: TGCGCCAGCAGCACGGACGGTCGGGTGGGTGGCTACACCTTC; CDR3: CASSTDGRVGGYTF; V: TRBV5-1; D: NA; J: TRBJ1-2; size: NA
DNA: TGTGCCAGCAGTTACGGCCCGGCGGGACAGGGTTCCGATACGCAGTATTTT; CDR3: CASSYGPAGQGSDTQYF; V: TRBV6-5; D: TRBD1; J: TRBJ2-3; size: NA
DNA: TGCGCCAGCAGCCAAGTCTCCGGGACTAGGATGGCCGGGGAGCTGTTTTTT; CDR3: CASSQVSGTRMAGELFF; V: TRBV4-3; D: TRBD2; J: TRBJ2-2; size: few
DNA: TGCGCCAGCAGCACCGGGACAGGGGCGAGCAATGAGCAGTTCTTC; CDR3: CASSTGTGASNEQFF; V: TRBV5-1; D: TRBD1; J: TRBJ2-1; size: NA
DNA: TGCAGTGCTTTTGGTCAGGGGAGGTGGAAAGAGACCCAGTACTTC; CDR3: CSAFGQGRWKETQYF; V: TRBV20-1; D: NA; J: TRBJ2-5; size: few
DNA: TGTGCCAGCAGCCCCAACTCAGGGGAGACCCAGTACTTC; CDR3: CASSPNSGETQYF; V: TRBV7-2; D: NA; J: TRBJ2-5; size: NA
DNA: TGCAGTGCTAGGAAGGGAGTTAACGCAGATACGCAGTATTTT; CDR3: CSARKGVNADTQYF; V: TRBV20-1; D: NA; J: TRBJ2-3; size: few
DNA: TGTGCCAGCAGCGGAAACAGGGATCAGCCCCAGCATTTT; CDR3: CASSGNRDQPQHF; V: TRBV7-2; D: NA; J: TRBJ1-5; size: few
DNA: TGTGCCAGCAGTTCCACCCGGACTAACCGATTAGTGTACGAGCAGTACTTC; CDR3: CASSSTRTNRLVYEQYF; V: TRBV27; D: NA; J: TRBJ2-7; size: NA
DNA: TGTGCCAGCAGCCTTTCGCGGGATAACAGGCGATCGGAGACCCAGTACTTC; CDR3: CASSLSRDNRRSETQYF; V: TRBV7-9; D: NA; J: TRBJ2-5; size: NA
DNA: TGTGCCATCGGGGGAACAGGGCTGGAGACCCAGTACTTC; CDR3: CAIGGTGLETQYF; V: TRBV10-3; D: NA; J: TRBJ2-5; size: NA
DNA: TGCAGCGTTGAGAGCACAGATACGCAGTATTTT; CDR3: CSVESTDTQYF; V: TRBV29-1; D: NA; J: TRBJ2-3; size: few
DNA: TGTGCCAGCAGCTTAGAGGCGGGCCTCAGCACAGATACGCAGTATTTT; CDR3: CASSLEAGLSTDTQYF; V: TRBV7-3; D: NA; J: TRBJ2-3; size: few
DNA: TGTGCCAGCAGCCAATACGAGACTAACTATGGCTACACCTTC; CDR3: CASSQYETNYGYTF; V: TRBV3-1; D: NA; J: TRBJ1-2; size: NA
DNA: TGCGCCAGCAGCTTTGGTGGGAAGGACAATGAGCAGTTCTTC; CDR3: CASSFGGKDNEQFF; V: TRBV5-1; D: NA; J: TRBJ2-1; size: NA
DNA: TGCGCCAGCAGCCAAGATCTGGTGCCTGCAACTAATGAAAAACTGTTTTTT; CDR3: CASSQDLVPATNEKLFF; V: TRBV4-3; D: NA; J: TRBJ1-4; size: few
DNA: TGTGCCAGCAGTTTATTGACTAGCGGGAGGGCCTTCACAGATACGCAGTATTTT; CDR3: CASSLLTSGRAFTDTQYF; V: TRBV27; D: TRBD2; J: TRBJ2-3; size: NA
DNA: TGCAGTGCAATATCCTCGAACACAGATACGCAGTATTTT; CDR3: CSAISSNTDTQYF; V: TRBV20-1; D: NA; J: TRBJ2-3; size: NA
DNA: TGCGCCAGCAGCGGGGGACAGGGGGTTTCTTCCCCCCTCCACTTT; CDR3: CASSGGQGVSSPLHF; V: TRBV5-1; D: TRBD1; J: TRBJ1-6; size: few
DNA: TGTGCCAGCAGTTTACCGACAGCGAACACCGGGGAGCTGTTTTTT; CDR3: CASSLPTANTGELFF; V: TRBV28; D: NA; J: TRBJ2-2; size: few